These 30 T cell receptor beta chains share one sample of origin, sequenced in a study of metastatic and nonmetastatic thyroid tumors (dated by TCRdb to 2020 to 2021). The protocol used for the library was PCR. This sample was sequenced with an Illumina HiSeq 4000. The raw public data were reprocessed by TCRdb itself: fastp quality trimming at Q25, MiXCR clonotype calling, in-frame beta chains only. Across this sample there are some 29,000 clones, with roughly 6.8% seen only once. 43% of the sample goes to the ten largest clones. None of the patients had been given any treatment before thyroid surgery. The sample consisted of blood. Every receptor here comes from a female donor with papillary thyroid cancer or a benign thyroid nodule (not recorded which). Some clones in this sample may be carry-over from other donors' samples.

There are many counts of this clone. The chain is built from TRBV9 and TRBJ2-6, with 9 bases identical to TRBD1. V was clipped by 1 base and J by 2 bases; unmatched bases: 16. The germline gives CDR1 SGDLS, CDR2 YYNGEE. This CDR3 has 21 amino acids. The CDR3 spells CASSVNPDRGSERAGANVLTF. CDR3 sequence (DNA): TGTGCCAGCAGCGTAAATCCGGACAGGGGATCGGAGCGGGCTGGGGCCAACGTCCTGACTTTC.

This clone occurred many times. The CDR3 is CSASGRGGGYTF. DNA for the CDR3: TGCAGTGCTAGTGGCAGGGGGGGTGGCTACACCTTC. The chain has TRBV20-1 and TRBJ1-2, with TRBD1 matching over 7 bases. Germline V gene lookup returns CDR1 DFQATT and CDR2 SNEGSKA (reference sequence). The ends lost 3 bases at V and 7 bases at J; junction bases unmatched: 5. The CDR3 length is 12 residues.

Ten or more counts support this clone. V and J are TRBV7-9 and TRBJ2-1; 12 bases line up with TRBD2. CDR3 length equals 14 residues. V lost 4 bases, J lost 10 bases, and 5 bases stayed unmatched. From germline, CDR1 is SEHNR and CDR2 FQNEAQ (reference sequence). The CDR3 nucleotides are TGTGCCAGCAGCTCGACTAGCGGGGGCCTCGAGCAGTTCTTC. Protein sequence: CASSSTSGGLEQFF.

This chain joins TRBV6-2 or TRBV6-3 and TRBJ1-4, with TRBD1 matching over 8 bases. After removal of 7 bases from V and 4 bases from J, the junction contained 11 bases not matched to a gene. The CDR3 length is 16 residues. Germline CDR1 and CDR2: MNHEY and SVGEGT. CDR3 sequence (DNA): TGTGCCAGCACCAGAGGAGTGGACAGGGATAATGAAAAACTGTTTTTT. It yields the protein CASTRGVDRDNEKLFF.

Many counts were recorded for this clone. The chain has TRBV6-6 and TRBJ1-1, with 10 bases aligning to TRBD1. The CDR3 spans 15 residues. Germline V gene data show CDR1 as MNHNY and CDR2 as SVGAGI (reference sequence). V shed 0 bases and J 4 bases; nucleotides not matched to a gene: 2. Here the CDR3 DNA reads TGTGCCAGCAGTTACTCCGGGACAGGGGCCACTGAAGCTTTCTTT. Protein sequence: CASSYSGTGATEAFF.

This clone appeared many times. The chain carries TRBV5-1 and TRBJ2-7; 7 positions match TRBD2. Germline lookup yields CDR1 SGHRS and CDR2 YFSETQ. The V gene end was trimmed by 0 bases and the J gene end by 2 bases; junction bases not matched to a gene: 5. The CDR3 length is 15 residues. DNA of the CDR3: TGCGCCAGCAGCTTGGCAGCGGGAAATACCTACGAGCAGTACTTC. Its protein is CASSLAAGNTYEQYF.

As for this clone: A much larger clonotype is one base distant, so this may be a read error. This chain connects TRBV7-2 to TRBJ2-4; D assignment may be TRBD1 or TRBD2 (5 bases each). The length of the CDR3 is 16 residues. CDR1 and CDR2 (germline): SGHTA, FQGNSA. Trimming removed 0 bases at V and 5 bases at J, with 14 bases between. This CDR3 is CASSLAREFGQNIQYF. In DNA form, the CDR3 reads TGTGCCAGCAGCTTAGCCAGGGAGTTTGGCCAAAACATTCAGTACTTC.

This clone was seen many times. V and J are TRBV4-1 and TRBJ1-3; 7 bases align to TRBD1. This CDR3 contains 15 residues. J lost 4 bases, V lost 4 bases, and 7 bases had no gene match. Germline CDR1 reads MGHRA; CDR2 reads YSYEKL. The CDR3 coding sequence is TGCGCCAGCAGCCTTGACAGGGCGGGAGGAAACACCATATATTTT. This encodes CASSLDRAGGNTIYF.

This clone was picked up many times. The CDR3 loop reads CASSEALSRGRPYEQYF. DNA for the CDR3: TGTGCCAGCAGTGAAGCGCTTTCTCGGGGGCGGCCCTACGAGCAGTACTTC. The V and J genes are TRBV2 and TRBJ2-7; either TRBD1 or TRBD2 may supply D (6 bases each). This CDR3 region has 17 residues. V was cut by 0 bases and J by 2 bases, with 17 bases left in between. The V gene's germline CDR1 is SNHLY and CDR2 FYNNEI.

This clone showed up many times. This chain links TRBV6-5 with TRBJ2-3; D uncertain. The CDR3 has 14 residues. The germline V and J ends were trimmed by 2 bases and 6 bases, with 12 bases remaining between them. CDR1 and CDR2 from the germline V gene are MNHEY and SVGAGI. Here the CDR3 DNA reads TGTGCCAGCAGTTACATCGGGCCTTTTGATACGCAGTATTTT. Residues: CASSYIGPFDTQYF.

There are many counts of this clone. The chain couples TRBV9 to TRBJ1-2; no clear D gene. V was trimmed by 3 bases and J by 0 bases, leaving 9 bases between them. The CDR3 contains 14 residues. Germline CDR1 and CDR2: SGDLS and YYNGEE. CDR3 in DNA: TGTGCCAGCAGCGCGTTCGGGACTAACTATGGCTACACCTTC. Translated, it gives CASSAFGTNYGYTF.

This clone was found many times. This chain uses TRBV20-1 with TRBJ2-7; 9 bases match TRBD1. Trimming cost V 5 bases and J 4 bases; bases outside gene matches: 12. This CDR3 region has 15 residues. Germline CDR1 reads DFQATT; CDR2 reads SNEGSKA (reference sequence). The CDR3 coding sequence is TGCAGTGCTCTCTTCCCAAGGGACAGGGATTACGAGCAGTACTTC. Its protein is CSALFPRDRDYEQYF.

This clone was seen ten or more times. The chain carries TRBV28 and TRBJ1-5; tentatively, D is TRBD1 (5 bases). This CDR3 region has 14 residues. V was clipped by 10 bases and J by 5 bases, with 18 bases between them. Germline CDR1 is MDHEN and CDR2 is SYDVKM. The CDR3 nucleotides read TGTGCCACCACAGCCGGGGGTTTCTATCAGCCCCAGCATTTT. It specifies CATTAGGFYQPQHF.

Ten or more counts support this clone. The CDR3 region is CASSLGQTQYF. The CDR3 DNA follows: TGTGCCAGCAGCTTAGGTCAGACCCAGTACTTC. The rearrangement joins TRBV7-9 to TRBJ2-5, with D hard to call. The ends were cut back, 1 base at V and 6 bases at J, with 3 bases in the middle. Germline V gives CDR1 SEHNR, CDR2 FQNEAQ (reference sequence). The CDR3 consists of 11 residues.

This clone was detected ten times or more. The chain carries TRBV5-1 and TRBJ1-1; 7 bases fit TRBD1. CDR1 is SGHRS and CDR2 is YFSETQ in the germline V gene. V lost 4 bases to trimming and J lost 3 bases; unmatched junction nucleotides: 9. The CDR3 has 15 residues. The CDR3 bases are TGCGCCAGCAGCCAAGAGCCGGGACAGTACACTGAAGCTTTCTTT. Its protein product is CASSQEPGQYTEAFF.

This clone showed up many times. This chain uses TRBV12-3 or TRBV12-4 with TRBJ2-6, with D hard to call. This CDR3 has 15 residues. V was trimmed by 0 bases and J by 0 bases, leaving 3 bases between them. The CDR3 DNA reads TGTGCCAGCAGTTTAGCGAGCTCTGGGGCCAACGTCCTGACTTTC. Its protein product is CASSLASSGANVLTF.

This clone was found many times. A much larger clone lies a single base off, so this may be a read error. The chain uses TRBV5-5 and TRBJ1-3; 10 bases line up with TRBD1. Germline V gene lookup returns CDR1 SGHKS and CDR2 YYEKEE (reference sequence). CDR3 length: 14 amino acids. J gave up 6 bases and V 4 bases, and 4 bases lay outside the gene matches. CDR3 sequence: CASSAGTGENTIYF. CDR3 sequence (DNA): TGTGCCAGCAGCGCCGGGACAGGGGAAAACACCATATATTTT.

This clone appeared many times. The chain combines TRBV11-2 with TRBJ2-3; 9 positions agree with TRBD1. V was pared by 6 bases and J by 3 bases, with 4 bases of the junction left unmatched. The CDR3 is 14 amino acids. Germline lookup yields CDR1 SGHAT and CDR2 FQNNGV. CDR3 DNA sequence: TGTGCCAGCAGGGGGGACAGGGAAACAGATACGCAGTATTTT. Its protein product is CASRGDRETDTQYF.

This clone was detected ten times or more. The chain joins TRBV5-4 to TRBJ2-5; tentative D call: TRBD1 (6 bases). Trimming stripped 4 bases from V and 4 bases from J, with 14 bases between. Germline assignment: CDR1 SGHNT and CDR2 YYREEE (reference sequence). CDR3 size: 14 residues. CDR3 amino acids: CASSAQGLGETQYF. CDR3 DNA sequence: TGTGCCAGCAGCGCACAGGGTCTCGGAGAGACCCAGTACTTC.

In its sample, this clone was seen many times. The CDR3 DNA reads as TGCGCCAGCAGCAGGACCAAGACTAGCACTGGAGACAATGAGCAGTTCTTC. It specifies CASSRTKTSTGDNEQFF. The chain joins TRBV5-1 to TRBJ2-1, with 7 bases that match TRBD2. CDR3 length: 17 amino acids. Germline trimming cut 4 bases from V and 5 bases from J; bases unmatched to any gene: 15. The germline V gene has CDR1 SGHRS and CDR2 YFSETQ.

Concerning this clone itself: Distinct nucleotide sequences in the sample also encode this CDR3. The gene calls are TRBV24-1 and TRBJ1-5; unclear D gene. V was shortened by 5 bases and J by 13 bases, with 11 bases between the two germline ends. Germline V gene sequence: CDR1 KGHDR, CDR2 SFDVKD. The CDR3 runs to 11 residues. The CDR3 here is CATSGSMAQHF. Here the CDR3 DNA reads TGTGCCACCAGTGGCTCGATGGCACAGCATTTT.

This clone was recorded many times. V and J are TRBV7-8 and TRBJ2-5; 9 bases fit TRBD1. J was trimmed by 5 bases and V by 4 bases; bases with no gene match: 2. CDR1 SGHVS and CDR2 FQNEAQ come from the germline V gene. The CDR3 covers 13 residues. The CDR3 loop reads CASSSGQGETQYF. Here the CDR3 DNA reads TGTGCCAGCAGCTCCGGACAGGGGGAGACCCAGTACTTC.

Ten or more counts support this clone. The V and J genes are TRBV24-1 and TRBJ2-1, with D possibly being TRBD1 (5 bases). Germline CDR1 is KGHDR and CDR2 is SFDVKD. The germline V and J ends were trimmed by 5 bases and 2 bases, with 15 bases remaining between them. CDR3 length: 16 amino acids. The CDR3 protein is CATSGSTGYTYNEQFF. The CDR3 nucleotides read TGTGCCACCAGTGGGAGCACAGGATACACCTACAATGAGCAGTTCTTC.

This clone appeared many times. CDR3 sequence: CASSRTATYGYTF. The CDR3 coding sequence is TGTGCCAGTAGTAGGACAGCCACCTATGGCTACACCTTC. This chain joins TRBV19 and TRBJ1-2, with D perhaps TRBD1 (6 bases). Germline CDR1 LNHDA, CDR2 SQIVND (reference sequence). The CDR3 covers 13 residues. V lost 4 bases, J lost 4 bases, and 10 bases lay in between.

This clone was seen more than once but under ten times. The chain joins TRBV6-2 or TRBV6-3 to TRBJ2-2; 7 nucleotides match TRBD1. With V trimmed by 2 bases and J by 5 bases, 14 bases remained unmatched. The CDR3 totals 18 residues. Per germline, CDR1 MNHEY and CDR2 SVGEGT. CDR3 amino acids: CASSYPGQVACGTGELFF. Written as DNA, the CDR3 is TGTGCCAGCAGTTACCCCGGACAGGTGGCGTGTGGTACCGGGGAGCTGTTTTTT.

Many counts were recorded for this clone. The chain joins TRBV6-2 or TRBV6-3 to TRBJ1-1, with no clear D. Looked up from germline, CDR1 is MNHEY and CDR2 is SVGEGT. The CDR3 loop spans 13 amino acids. Trimming stripped 2 bases from V and 2 bases from J, with 6 bases between. The CDR3 DNA is TGTGCCAGCAGTTACCTCCACAACACTGAAGCTTTCTTT. This gives the protein CASSYLHNTEAFF.

With respect to this clone: It may be a read error: a sequence one base away is much more abundant. The rearrangement joins TRBV5-1 to TRBJ2-1; D gene unclear. The CDR3 runs 13 residues. The germline gives CDR1 SGHRS, CDR2 YFSETQ. The DNA for the CDR3 is TGCGCAAGCAGCTTAGTATATAACAATGAGCAGTTCTTC. It translates to CASSLVYNNEQFF.

This clone was counted at least ten times. The rearrangement links TRBV19 to TRBJ1-5; the match to TRBD1 covers 7 bases. Looked up from germline, CDR1 is LNHDA and CDR2 is SQIVND (reference sequence). CDR3 length: 14 residues. Unmatched junction bases numbered 5, after V lost 7 bases and J lost 2 bases. The CDR3 bases are TGTGCCAGTAATAGCAGGGGGGGCAATCAGCCCCAGCATTTT. Protein sequence: CASNSRGGNQPQHF.

This clone was seen many times. This sample also contains other DNA sequences that code for the same CDR3. This rearrangement joins TRBV20-1 to TRBJ1-6, with D perhaps matching TRBD1 (6 bases). The CDR3 consists of 16 residues. Germline V gene lookup returns CDR1 DFQATT and CDR2 SNEGSKA (reference sequence). Trimming pared 3 bases from V and 6 bases from J, leaving 18 bases between. The CDR3 sequence is CSASTSGQGPNSPLHF. The CDR3 DNA reads as TGCAGTGCTAGCACCTCGGGGCAGGGGCCTAATTCACCCCTCCACTTT.

Concerning this clone itself: The limits of the CDR3 on the DNA are not certain, so only TCRdb's listed CDR3 is given. The J gene is TRBJ2-7, the V gene TRBV12-3 or TRBV12-4; the D call TRBD1 from the table was never checked on the DNA. The CDR3 length equals 15 residues, ends included. CDR3 sequence reads: CASSLRGCFLDEQYF.